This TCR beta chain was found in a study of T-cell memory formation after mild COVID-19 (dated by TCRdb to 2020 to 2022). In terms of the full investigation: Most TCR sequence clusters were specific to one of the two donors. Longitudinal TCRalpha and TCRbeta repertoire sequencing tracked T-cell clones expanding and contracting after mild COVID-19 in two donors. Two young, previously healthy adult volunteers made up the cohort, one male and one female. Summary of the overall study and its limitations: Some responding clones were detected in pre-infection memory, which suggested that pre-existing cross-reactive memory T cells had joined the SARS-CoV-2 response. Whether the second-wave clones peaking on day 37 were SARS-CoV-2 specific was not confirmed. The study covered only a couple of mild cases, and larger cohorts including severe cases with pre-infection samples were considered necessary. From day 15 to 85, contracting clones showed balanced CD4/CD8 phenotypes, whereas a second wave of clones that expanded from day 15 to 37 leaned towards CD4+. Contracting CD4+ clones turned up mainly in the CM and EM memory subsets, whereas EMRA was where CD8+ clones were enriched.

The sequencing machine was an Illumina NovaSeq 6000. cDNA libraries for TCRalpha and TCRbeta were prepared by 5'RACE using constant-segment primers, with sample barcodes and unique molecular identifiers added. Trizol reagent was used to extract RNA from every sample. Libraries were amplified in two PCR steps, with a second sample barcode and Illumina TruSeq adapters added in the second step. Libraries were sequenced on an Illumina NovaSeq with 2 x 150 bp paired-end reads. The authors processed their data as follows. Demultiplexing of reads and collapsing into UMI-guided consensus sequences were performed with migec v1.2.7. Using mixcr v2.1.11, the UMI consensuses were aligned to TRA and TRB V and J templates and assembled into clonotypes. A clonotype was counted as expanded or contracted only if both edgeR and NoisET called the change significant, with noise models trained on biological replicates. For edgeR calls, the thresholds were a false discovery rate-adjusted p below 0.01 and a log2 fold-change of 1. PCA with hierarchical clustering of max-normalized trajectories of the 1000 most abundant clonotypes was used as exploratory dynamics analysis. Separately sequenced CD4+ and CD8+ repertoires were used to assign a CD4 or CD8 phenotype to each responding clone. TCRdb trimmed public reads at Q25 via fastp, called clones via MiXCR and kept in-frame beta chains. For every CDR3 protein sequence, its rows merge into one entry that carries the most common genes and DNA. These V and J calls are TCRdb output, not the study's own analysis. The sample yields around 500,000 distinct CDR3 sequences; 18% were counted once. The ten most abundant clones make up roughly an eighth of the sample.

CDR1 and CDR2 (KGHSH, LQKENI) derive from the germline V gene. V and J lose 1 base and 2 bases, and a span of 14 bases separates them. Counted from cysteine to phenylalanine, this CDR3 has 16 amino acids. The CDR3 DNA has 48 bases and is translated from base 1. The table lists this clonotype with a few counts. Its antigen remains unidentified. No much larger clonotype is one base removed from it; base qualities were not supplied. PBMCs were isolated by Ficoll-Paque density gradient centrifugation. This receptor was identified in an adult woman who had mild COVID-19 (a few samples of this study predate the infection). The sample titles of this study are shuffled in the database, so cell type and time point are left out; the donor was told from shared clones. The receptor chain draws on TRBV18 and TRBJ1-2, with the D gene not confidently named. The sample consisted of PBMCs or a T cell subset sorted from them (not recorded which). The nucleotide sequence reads TGTGCCAGCTCACCACTCGCCGGGATCCTCAACTATGGCTACACCTTC. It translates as CASSPLAGILNYGYTF.